This T cell receptor beta chain was retrieved from a study of T cells in Graves' hyperthyroidism and ophthalmopathy. Patients between 18 and 65 years old had hyperthyroidism, newly diagnosed and lasting under 2 months. This clonotype appeared many times. The CDR3 regions of TCR beta were amplified from RNA transcripts. RT-PCR in the first round (using the HTBI primer set) targeted the TCR CDR3. TCRdb processed the multiplex PCR reads anew with MiXCR; each CDR3 protein has one entry. The sample carries a few hundred thousand distinct CDR3 sequences, about 45% recorded once. The CDR3 loop spans 14 amino acids. Between the trimmed V and J ends, which lost 7 bases and 5 bases, there was a span of 15 bases. CDR1 is MNHNY and CDR2 is SVGAGI in the germline V gene (reference sequence).

Input material: peripheral blood or thyroid tissue (not recorded which). The chain joins TRBV6-6 to TRBJ1-5; weak D call: TRBD1 (5 bases). This receptor was obtained from a woman between 18 and 29 years old with Graves' hyperthyroidism. CDR3 coding DNA: TGTGCCAGCACCCAGTGGGGGGGTGATCAGCCCCAGCATTTT. As protein: CASTQWGGDQPQHF.